Included here is one TCR beta chain sequence, with context. Some clones are missing from TCRdb's copy, which holds only in-frame ones; the method was immunoSEQ multiplex PCR. The sample yields 200,000 to 250,000 clones, about nine tenths seen once. The data derive from a study of blood T cell repertoires in COVID-19. Overall study: The United States, Italy and Spain provided the acute and convalescent COVID-19 samples.

Patients in Seattle were enrolled during active infection, then followed longitudinally. The CDR3 extends over 14 amino acids. CDR1 is KGHSH and CDR2 is LQKENI in the germline V gene. V shed 2 bases and J shed 1 base, with 8 bases lying between them. The source of this sequence is a man in his thirties or forties with COVID-19, enrolled during active disease. The chain is built from TRBV18 and TRBJ1-1; perhaps TRBD1 as D (5 bases). Sequencing was performed on peripheral blood. The CDR3 DNA follows: TGTGCCAGCTCACCAGTAACAGGGAACACTGAAGCTTTCTTT. This translates into CASSPVTGNTEAFF.